This entry is about one T cell receptor beta chain. This sample stems from a study of blood T cell repertoires in COVID-19. Study details: The origin of the acute and convalescent COVID-19 samples was the United States, Italy and Spain.

CDR3 length: 18 residues. The germline V gene encodes CDR1 MNHEY and CDR2 SVGEGT. V trimming: 5 bases; J trimming: 1 base; junction bases outside the gene matches: 14. Original handling: Amplifying reference gene primers gave estimates of nucleated cell counts. Using immunoSEQ multiplex PCR, the repertoire was profiled, and TCRdb retains in-frame clones only, with some absent. That table supplies the V and J calls and clone size; D and trimming were determined from the DNA. The sample consists of approximately 21,000 clones, 79% of them appearing once. Sequenced material: peripheral blood. The chain is built from TRBV6-2 or TRBV6-3 and TRBJ2-5, with 9 bases aligning to TRBD2. The TCR comes from a man older than 75 with acute or convalescent COVID-19. The CDR3, as DNA: TGTGCCAGCAGTCCCGGGACTAGCCTACAGCCGTTCCAAGAGACCCAGTACTTC. Translated, it gives CASSPGTSLQPFQETQYF.